This entry is about one T cell receptor (beta chain). Its antigen is currently not known. Base qualities are missing; no much larger clone stands one base away. The cohort was made up of about 670 healthy bone marrow donors. At the time of sampling, all cohort members were nominally healthy, though unrecorded immune exposures were likely present. The donor tested CMV seronegative and was one of the 352 seronegative cohort members. Every donor gave a peripheral blood sample, and the peripheral blood mononuclear cells from that sample were used for TCR beta sequencing. Genomic DNA was extracted from the blood cell samples with the Qiagen DNeasy Blood Extraction Kit. The sample originates from a study of cytomegalovirus exposure and HLA in healthy donors (dated by TCRdb to 2017 to 2019). With regard to the full study: According to an earlier analysis of 587 of the donors, about 179 million T cells yielded roughly 110 million unique TCR beta sequences and about 300 Gb of sequence data. Roughly 300 gigabases of sequencing data and approximately 80 million unique TCR sequences were included in an early release covering roughly 600 HLA-typed donors. Among the roughly 400 genotyped donors, about 83% belonged to the genetic ancestry cluster associated with self-reported Caucasian donors. The study aimed to test whether signatures of past pathogen exposure could be identified by cataloging public T cell receptors. The study used immunosequencing to profile the T cell repertoires of hundreds of subjects and linked those repertoires to cytomegalovirus serostatus. Along with the approximately 700-subject first cohort, a separate validation cohort of about 110 different subjects was used. The study combined high-throughput TCR immunosequencing, statistical association of individual TCRs with disease status, and machine learning to predict cytomegalovirus infection status. A later analysis re-examined previously published TCR beta repertoires from roughly 720 donors and added high-resolution HLA genotyping to investigate patterns of TCR occurrence. In the later analysis, no new phenotypic data were used to find candidate immune exposures; instead, reliance was placed on TCR beta sequences and their occurrence across donors. To decide whether each TCR beta V gene segment behaved as functional or pseudogenic, an earlier analysis of several hundred of the donors relied on high-throughput TCR beta sequencing. Donor age, sex, ethnicity and CMV serostatus were compiled together with the repertoire data. In a later genetic analysis, genome-wide SNP genotypes for about 55% of the roughly 670 donors were used, and that subset was treated as a discovery cohort. Every repertoire in the discovery cohort had been generated on one and the same sequencing platform. HLA typing covered class I and class II loci at four-digit resolution. Typing coverage varied by locus: roughly 629-640 donors for A, B, C, DRB1 and DQB1; under 550 for DQA1; over 600 for DPA1; approximately 470 for DPB1. Because of strong linkage in the cohort, 5 or 6 DR-DQ haplotypes were treated as single units for association and clustering. Among 350 to 400 genotyped donors of the cohort, an average of about 240,000 unique TCR beta nucleotide sequences were sequenced per donor, about a sixth of them non-productive. Broader findings and caveats from the paper: Some 16 rarely observed V segments, including chromosome 9 orphons, were excluded from the earlier analysis of just under 600 of the donors because counts were too low. According to a later analysis, TCR association rates differed among HLA loci, with DRB1 alleles showing the most associated TCRs and HLA-C alleles showing the fewest. When HLA alleles, especially DR and DQ, strongly co-occurred, TCR associations were difficult to assign to individual alleles. Immune exposure information for the cohort was limited to CMV serostatus. Some IMGT-functional V segments, including TRBV6-2 and TRBV6-3, could not be told apart with the 87-base-pair reads, so those segments were excluded. A few of the identified cytomegalovirus-associated TCR beta chains were confirmed in vitro to be specific for cytomegalovirus antigens. The study listed approximately 160 TCR beta chains as associated with cytomegalovirus. Because HLA typing was unavailable for some donors at each locus, only the typed subset was used in association tests. Roughly uniform sequencing depth across donors was assumed in presence/absence analyses, although this assumption may not hold. In a later analysis, 15,000 to 20,000 TCR beta sequences were associated with specific HLA alleles at a false discovery rate of 0.05. In this cohort, only TCR beta chains were sequenced, and detectable features were limited by the absence of alpha or paired-chain data. The classifier was reported to diagnose cytomegalovirus status with high specificity and sensitivity in both the original and validation cohorts. V-gene and J-gene trimming of TCR beta chains was associated with a missense DCLRE1C variant in a later genetic analysis, and the association was replicated in an independent cohort. A further reported finding was that TCR beta sequences accurately predicted the HLA-A and HLA-B alleles for most subjects in the first cohort. In a later analysis, HLA-associated TCR beta chains were found to be more clonally expanded and to have lower generation probabilities than equally common non-associated chains. While some public TCRs were present in many individuals, most TCR sequences turned up only very rarely across donors. It was suggested by the authors that the approach could potentially be generalized to other disease states and immunological phenotypes. According to a later analysis, parvovirus B19, influenza, CMV and Epstein-Barr virus appeared linked to several top co-occurrence clusters. In an earlier analysis of about 550 of the donors, most TCR beta V segments were observed in productive rearrangements about 90% or about 30% of the time, broadly matching IMGT annotations. In a later analysis, most CMV-associated TCR beta chains were found to appear HLA-restricted, with HLA associations seemingly driven largely by CMV exposure. Linkage disequilibrium might explain the correlated functional status among segregating V segments, but an unknown experimental factor could not be ruled out. In a later genetic analysis, fewer N-insertions in productive TCRs were reported among donors in an Asian-associated ancestry cluster than the roughly 640-donor mean. A cluster of highly shared sequence variants was judged likely to be a technical artifact of the sequencing pipeline.

Libraries were prepared through the immunoSEQ multiplex PCR assay. A mixture of 60 forward primers for TCR Vbeta segments and 13 reverse primers for TCR Jbeta segments was used in the multiplex PCR. A multiplex PCR assay on genomic DNA amplified the CDR3 region of rearranged TCR beta genes. On the Illumina HiSeq System, the amplified TCR beta libraries were sequenced as 87-base-pair reads. The study's processing was this. In a later analysis, roughly 80 million unique TCR beta chains were counted across the approximately 670 repertoires, and about 9.9 million of these chains were shared by at least two donors. Raw reads were error-corrected and collapsed into unique sequences by a nearest-neighbor algorithm in which closely related sequences were merged to remove PCR and sequencing errors. V, D and J gene segments were assigned by aligning CDR3 sequences to IMGT reference sequences. Each retained sequence needed at least a six-nucleotide match to both a V gene segment and a J gene segment. A rearrangement was called productive if the CDR3 had no stop codons and remained in frame with V and J, and every other rearrangement was called non-productive. Following IMGT convention, CDR3 was defined as the stretch from the second conserved V-encoded cysteine up to the conserved J-encoded phenylalanine. The earlier analysis of roughly 590 of the donors excluded any sequence lacking an unambiguous match to a single V gene segment. In an earlier analysis of approximately 590 of the donors, a V segment was called functional when productive rearrangements were above 56.7%, and segregating when the standard deviation between donors exceeded 5%. A statistical classification framework was built to diagnose cytomegalovirus status from the catalog of TCR beta chain sequences. In a later analysis, TCR nucleotide sequences were compared against IMGT/GENE-DB human TR gene sequences so that V and J genes could be assigned. Using the TCRdist pipeline, a later analysis assigned CDR3 sequences along with most-parsimonious VDJ recombination scenarios. A later analysis defined each TCR beta chain by its CDR3 amino acid sequence plus V-gene family, and excluded reads lacking a unique V-gene family. A later analysis removed several hundred highly shared, low-generation-probability nucleotide sequences to deal with suspected cross-contamination and a sequencing artifact. In a later analysis, a clonal expansion index for each public chain was calculated from normalized within-repertoire ranks of inferred template counts. Generation probabilities in a later analysis came from a VDJ recombination model fitted to out-of-frame rearrangements, and those results were checked against IGoR. Hypergeometric tests were used in a later analysis to score TCR-TCR, TCR-HLA and TCR-CMV co-occurrence, with a repertoire-size bias correction applied to the TCR pairs. False discovery rates were estimated in a later analysis by permuting HLA or CMV assignments 20 times. A later analysis grouped co-occurring TCRs with DBSCAN, adding TCRdist sequence similarity when clustering within HLA-allele-positive subsets. Repertoires with fewer than 30,000 or more than 120,000 public chains, plus five repertoires with anomalous nucleotide sharing, were excluded from co-occurrence clustering. TCRdb's version of the immuneACCESS table is confined to in-frame rearrangements and falls short of the full clone set. An unresolved V gene accounts for under half of the shortfall where checked; the remainder is of unknown origin. The V and J calls and clone size come from that table; D and trimming were worked out from the DNA. The sample includes about 97,000 clones, with around 78% observed a single time. The biggest ten clones account for about 2.5% of the sample.

There are 13 amino acids in the CDR3, from cysteine to phenylalanine inclusive. The DNA shown is the 39-base CDR3, in frame from base 1. Germline trimming: 8 bases from V, 5 bases from J; junction bases outside gene matches: 6. The germline V gene (reference sequence) provides CDR1 LNHNV and CDR2 YYDKDF. The receptor chain draws on TRBV15 and TRBJ2-5; 9 middle bases align to TRBD1. The material sequenced was PBMCs. The TCR sequence derives from a man between 35 and 55 years old in good health and CMV-seronegative. This receptor has the CDR3 CATGGQGWETQYF. The DNA sequence is as follows: TGTGCCACCGGTGGACAGGGGTGGGAGACCCAGTACTTC.